Included here is one T cell receptor beta chain sequence, with context. Its recognized antigen is unknown. No base quality information exists; no much larger clone differs at one position. The data stem from a study of blood T cell repertoires in COVID-19 (dated by TCRdb to about 2020). Background for the entire study: Samples from collaborators originated in the United States, Italy and Spain and spanned both the acute and convalescent phases of COVID-19. The material from the prospective study consisted of cDNA or gDNA derived from T cells, B-cell-depleted T cells, or PBMCs. Deeply sampled blood TCRbeta repertoires from subjects exposed to, actively infected with, or recovered from COVID-19 were included in the dataset. Samples came from the ongoing ImmuneRACE study (first 160 participants) plus 1,254 subjects from 6 global collaborators. A freely available public database, intended as a resource for researchers studying the immune response to SARS-CoV-2, is where the repertoires were released. Where available, HLA class I and class II types were taken from metadata supplied by the sample provider and were not determined by assay-based typing. The sample metadata nearly always contained a de-identified subject ID, COVID-19 status, age in years and sex.

Each collaborating institution followed its own protocols to collect whole blood in K2EDTA tubes. For TCRbeta analysis, collaborators shipped samples in one of three forms: frozen whole blood, isolated PBMCs, or DNA extracted from either of those sample types. Results and caveats for the whole study, not just this receptor: The amount of clinical and demographic metadata varied by source and participant and was provided uncurated.

As encoded in the germline V gene, CDR1 is SGHNT while CDR2 is YENEEA. The CDR3 starts with the cysteine, ends with the phenylalanine, and has 14 residues. The sequence is cut down to CDR3 DNA, 42 bases in frame from base 1. V gives up 1 base and J gives up 2 bases, and the segment between their germline ends measures 7 bases. TCRbeta CDR3 regions were amplified from genomic DNA by means of the immunoSEQ Assay, a bias-controlled multiplex PCR. The authors' analysis ran thus. The number of nucleated cells in each sample was estimated from the amplification of reference gene primers within the assay. To quantify the absolute abundance of each unique TCRbeta CDR3 rearrangement, sequence reads were collapsed and filtered. For each sample, productive Simpson clonality was calculated as the square root of Simpson's diversity index over productive rearrangements. TCRdb carries this immuneACCESS record with in-frame sequences only. Its versions omit some clonotypes, under half of them owing to an unresolved V gene in the studies checked, with the rest unexplained. That table gives V, J and clone size, and the DNA gave D and trimming. The sample includes about 14,000 clones, with around 84% observed a single time. The top ten hold roughly 28% of the sample.

This TCR was sampled from a woman aged 45 to 65 with active or convalescent COVID-19. Recombination joined TRBV11-3 with TRBJ2-3, with no confidently assigned D gene. What was sequenced was peripheral blood. The CDR3 region reads CASSLGNPTDTQYF. The nucleotide sequence is TGTGCCAGCAGCTTAGGTAATCCCACAGATACGCAGTATTTT. The CDR3, completed at both ends by the reference TRBV11-3 and TRBJ2-3 genes, gives the full variable domain EAGVVQSPRYKIIEKKQPVAFWCNPISGHNTLYWYLQNLGQGPELLIRYENEEAVDDSQLPKDRFSAERLKGVDSTLKIQPAELGDSAVYLCASSLGNPTDTQYFGPGTRLTVL.